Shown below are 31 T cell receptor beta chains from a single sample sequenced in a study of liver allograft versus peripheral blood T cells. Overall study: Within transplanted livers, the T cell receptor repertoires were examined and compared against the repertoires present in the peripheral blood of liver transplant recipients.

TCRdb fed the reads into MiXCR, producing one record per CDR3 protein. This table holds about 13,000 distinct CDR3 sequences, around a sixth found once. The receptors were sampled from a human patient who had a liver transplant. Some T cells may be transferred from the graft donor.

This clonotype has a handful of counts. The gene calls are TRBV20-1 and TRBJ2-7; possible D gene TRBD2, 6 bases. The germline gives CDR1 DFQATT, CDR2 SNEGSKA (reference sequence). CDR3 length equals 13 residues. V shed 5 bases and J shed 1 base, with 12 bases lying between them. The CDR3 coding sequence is TGCAGTGCTTACAACGGACTATCCTACGAGCAGTACTTC. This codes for CSAYNGLSYEQYF.

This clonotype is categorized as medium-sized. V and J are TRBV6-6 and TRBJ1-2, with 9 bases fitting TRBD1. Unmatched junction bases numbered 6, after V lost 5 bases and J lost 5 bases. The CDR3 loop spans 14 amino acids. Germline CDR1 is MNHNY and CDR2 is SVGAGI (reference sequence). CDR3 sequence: CASSETGTGYGYTF. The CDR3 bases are TGTGCCAGCAGTGAGACCGGGACAGGGTATGGCTACACCTTC.

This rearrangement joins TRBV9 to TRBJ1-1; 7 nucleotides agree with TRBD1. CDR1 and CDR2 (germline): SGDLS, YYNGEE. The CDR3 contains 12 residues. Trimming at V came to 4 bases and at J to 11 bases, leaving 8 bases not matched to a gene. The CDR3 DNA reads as TGTGCCAGCAGCCCAGGGGGGCAAAAGGCTTTCTTT. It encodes CASSPGGQKAFF.

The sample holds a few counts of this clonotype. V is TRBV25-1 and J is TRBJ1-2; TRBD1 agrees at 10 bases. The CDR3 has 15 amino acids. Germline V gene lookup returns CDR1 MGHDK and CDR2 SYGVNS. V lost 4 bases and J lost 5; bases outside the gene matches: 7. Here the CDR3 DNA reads TGTGCCAGCAGTGGCCGGGACAGGGGTACGTATGGCTACACCTTC. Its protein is CASSGRDRGTYGYTF.

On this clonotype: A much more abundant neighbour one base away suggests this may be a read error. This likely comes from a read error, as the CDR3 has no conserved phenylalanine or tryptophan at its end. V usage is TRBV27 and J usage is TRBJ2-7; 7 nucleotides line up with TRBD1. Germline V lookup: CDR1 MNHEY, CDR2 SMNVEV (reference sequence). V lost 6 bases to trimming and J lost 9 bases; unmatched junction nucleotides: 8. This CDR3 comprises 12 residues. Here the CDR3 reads CASRGDRFRQYL. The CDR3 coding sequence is TGTGCCAGCAGGGGGGACAGATTCAGGCAGTACCTC.

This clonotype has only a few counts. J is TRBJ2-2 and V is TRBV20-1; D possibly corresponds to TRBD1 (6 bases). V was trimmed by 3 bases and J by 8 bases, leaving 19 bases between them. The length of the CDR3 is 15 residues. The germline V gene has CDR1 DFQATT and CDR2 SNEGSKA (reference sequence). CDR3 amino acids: CSASPGDTGSGELFF. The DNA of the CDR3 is TGCAGTGCTAGCCCTGGGGACACAGGGTCGGGGGAGCTGTTTTTT.

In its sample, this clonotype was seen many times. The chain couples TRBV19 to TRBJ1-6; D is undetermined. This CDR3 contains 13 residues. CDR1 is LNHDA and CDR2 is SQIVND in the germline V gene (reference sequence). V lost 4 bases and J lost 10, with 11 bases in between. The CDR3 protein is CASSTGFTSPLHF. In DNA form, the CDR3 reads TGTGCCAGTAGTACCGGCTTCACCTCACCCCTCCACTTT. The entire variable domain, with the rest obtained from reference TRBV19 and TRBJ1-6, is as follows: DGGITQSPKYLFRKEGQNVTLSCEQNLNHDAMYWYRQDPGQGLRLIYYSQIVNDFQKGDIAEGYSVSREKKESFPLTVTSAQKNPTAFYLCASSTGFTSPLHFGNGTRLTVT.

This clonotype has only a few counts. The CDR3: CASGLSGGTYEQYF. The CDR3 region has the DNA TGTGCTAGTGGTTTGTCTGGGGGGACCTACGAGCAGTACTTC. The chain combines TRBV12-5 with TRBJ2-7; D is perhaps TRBD2 (6 bases). The V gene lost 2 bases and the J gene lost 2 bases, with 10 bases spanning the gap. Germline V gene lookup returns CDR1 LGHNT and CDR2 FRNRAP. The CDR3 consists of 14 residues.

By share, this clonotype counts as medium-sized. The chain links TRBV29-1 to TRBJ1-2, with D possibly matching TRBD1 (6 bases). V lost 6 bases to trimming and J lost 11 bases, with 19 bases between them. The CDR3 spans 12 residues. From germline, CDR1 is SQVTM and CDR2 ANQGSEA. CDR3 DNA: TGCAGCGTGATGGACAGCCGATGGGGGTACACCTTC. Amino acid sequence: CSVMDSRWGYTF.

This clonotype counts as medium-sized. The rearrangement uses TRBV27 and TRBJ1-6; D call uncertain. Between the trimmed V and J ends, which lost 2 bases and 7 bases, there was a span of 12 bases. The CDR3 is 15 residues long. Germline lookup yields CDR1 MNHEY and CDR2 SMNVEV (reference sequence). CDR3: CASSLRAAANSPLHF. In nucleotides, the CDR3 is TGTGCCAGCAGTTTAAGGGCAGCAGCCAATTCACCCCTCCACTTT.

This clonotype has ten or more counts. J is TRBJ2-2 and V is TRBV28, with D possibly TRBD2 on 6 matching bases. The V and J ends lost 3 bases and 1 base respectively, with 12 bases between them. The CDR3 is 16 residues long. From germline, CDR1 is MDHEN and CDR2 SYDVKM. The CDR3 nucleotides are TGTGCCAGCAGTTTTTCGGACGGGGGGAACACCGGGGAGCTGTTTTTT. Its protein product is CASSFSDGGNTGELFF.

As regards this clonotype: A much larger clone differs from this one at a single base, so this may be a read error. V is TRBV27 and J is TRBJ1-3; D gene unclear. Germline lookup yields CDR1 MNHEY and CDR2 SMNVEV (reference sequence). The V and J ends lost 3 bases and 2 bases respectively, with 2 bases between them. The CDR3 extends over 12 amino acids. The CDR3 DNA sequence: TGTGCCAGCAGTTTCCCTGGAAACACCATATATTTT. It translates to CASSFPGNTIYF.

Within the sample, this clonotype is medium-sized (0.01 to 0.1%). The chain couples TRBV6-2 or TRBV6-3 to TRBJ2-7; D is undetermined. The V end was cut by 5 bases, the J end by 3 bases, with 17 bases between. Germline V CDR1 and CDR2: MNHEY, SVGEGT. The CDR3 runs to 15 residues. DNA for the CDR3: TGTGCCAGCAGTACAAGTGGCGCAACCCTCTACGAGCAGTACTTC. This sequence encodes CASSTSGATLYEQYF.

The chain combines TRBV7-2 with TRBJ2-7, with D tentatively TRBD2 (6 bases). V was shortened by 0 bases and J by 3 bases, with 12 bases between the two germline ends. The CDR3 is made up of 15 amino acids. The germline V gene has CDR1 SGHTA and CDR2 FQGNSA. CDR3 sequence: CASSLARAGHYEQYF. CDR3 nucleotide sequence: TGTGCCAGCAGCTTAGCGAGGGCGGGGCACTACGAGCAGTACTTC.

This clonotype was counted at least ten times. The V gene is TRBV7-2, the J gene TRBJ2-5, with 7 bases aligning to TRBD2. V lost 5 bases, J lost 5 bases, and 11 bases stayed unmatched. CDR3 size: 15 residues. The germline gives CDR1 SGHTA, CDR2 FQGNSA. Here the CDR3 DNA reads TGTGCCAGCAGCCCTCAGGGAGGGATATGGGAGACCCAGTACTTC. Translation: CASSPQGGIWETQYF.

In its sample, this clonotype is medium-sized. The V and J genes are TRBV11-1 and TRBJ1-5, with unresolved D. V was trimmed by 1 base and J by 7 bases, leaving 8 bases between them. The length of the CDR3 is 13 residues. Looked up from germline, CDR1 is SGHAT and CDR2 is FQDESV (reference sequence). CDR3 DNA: TGTGCCAGCAGCTTAGAATCTAGGCAGCCCCAGCATTTT. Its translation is CASSLESRQPQHF.

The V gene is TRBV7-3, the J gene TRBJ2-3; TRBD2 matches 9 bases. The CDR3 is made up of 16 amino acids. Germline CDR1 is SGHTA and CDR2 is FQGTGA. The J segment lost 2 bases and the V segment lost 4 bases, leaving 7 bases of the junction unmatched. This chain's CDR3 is CASSSIAGATTDTQYF. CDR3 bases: TGTGCCAGCAGCTCAATAGCGGGGGCAACCACAGATACGCAGTATTTT. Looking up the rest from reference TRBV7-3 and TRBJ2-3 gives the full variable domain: GAGVSQTPSNKVTEKGKYVELRCDPISGHTALYWYRQSLGQGPEFLIYFQGTGAADDSGLPNDRFFAVRPEGSVSTLKIQRTERGDSAVYLCASSSIAGATTDTQYFGPGTRLTVL.

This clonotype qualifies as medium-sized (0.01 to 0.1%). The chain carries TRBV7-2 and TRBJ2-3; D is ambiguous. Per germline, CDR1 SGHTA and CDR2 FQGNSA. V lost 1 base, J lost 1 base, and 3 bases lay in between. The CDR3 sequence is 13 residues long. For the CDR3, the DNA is TGTGCCAGCAGCTTAGTCGGCACAGATACGCAGTATTTT. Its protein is CASSLVGTDTQYF.

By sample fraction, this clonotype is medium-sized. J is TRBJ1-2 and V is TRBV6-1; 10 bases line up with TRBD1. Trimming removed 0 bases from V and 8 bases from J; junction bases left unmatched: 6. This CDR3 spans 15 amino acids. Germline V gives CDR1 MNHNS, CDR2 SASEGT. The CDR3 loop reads CASSEAGDRGRGYTF. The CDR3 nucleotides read TGTGCCAGCAGTGAAGCGGGGGACAGGGGAAGGGGCTACACCTTC.

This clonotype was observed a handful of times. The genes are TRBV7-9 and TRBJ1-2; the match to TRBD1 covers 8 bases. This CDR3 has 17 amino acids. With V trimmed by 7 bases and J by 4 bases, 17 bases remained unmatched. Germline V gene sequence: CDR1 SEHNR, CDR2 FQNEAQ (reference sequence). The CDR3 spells CASTPGGMTLFGYGYTF. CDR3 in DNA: TGTGCCAGCACCCCAGGGGGCATGACGCTCTTTGGCTATGGCTACACCTTC.

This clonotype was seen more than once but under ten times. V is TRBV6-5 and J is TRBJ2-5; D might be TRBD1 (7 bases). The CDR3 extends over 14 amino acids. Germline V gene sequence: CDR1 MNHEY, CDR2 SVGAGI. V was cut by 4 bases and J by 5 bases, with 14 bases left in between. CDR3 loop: CASSSTQGRETQYF. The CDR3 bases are TGTGCCAGCAGTTCCACACAGGGGAGGGAGACCCAGTACTTC.

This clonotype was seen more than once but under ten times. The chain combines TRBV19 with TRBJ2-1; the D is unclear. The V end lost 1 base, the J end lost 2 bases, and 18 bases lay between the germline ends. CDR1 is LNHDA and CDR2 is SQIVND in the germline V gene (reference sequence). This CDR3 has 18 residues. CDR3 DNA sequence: TGTGCCAGTAGTATAGCCCTGGGTGCTCATCTGCCCTACAATGAGCAGTTCTTC. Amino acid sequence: CASSIALGAHLPYNEQFF.

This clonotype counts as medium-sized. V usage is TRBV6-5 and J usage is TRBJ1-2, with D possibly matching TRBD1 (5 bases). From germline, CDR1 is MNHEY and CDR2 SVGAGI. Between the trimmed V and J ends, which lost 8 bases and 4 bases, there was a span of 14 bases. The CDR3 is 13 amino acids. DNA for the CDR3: TGTGCCAGCCGTCCTCGGGGCGGCTATGGCTACACCTTC. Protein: CASRPRGGYGYTF.

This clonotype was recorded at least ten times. The CDR3 here is CAISEGGRSTDTQYF. The CDR3 DNA sequence: TGTGCCATCAGTGAAGGCGGCAGGAGCACAGATACGCAGTATTTT. The chain has TRBV10-3 and TRBJ2-3, with D hard to call. Trimming took off 3 bases at V and 0 bases at J, with 10 bases between the two ends. Germline assignment: CDR1 ENHRY and CDR2 SYGVKD. This CDR3 is built from 15 residues.

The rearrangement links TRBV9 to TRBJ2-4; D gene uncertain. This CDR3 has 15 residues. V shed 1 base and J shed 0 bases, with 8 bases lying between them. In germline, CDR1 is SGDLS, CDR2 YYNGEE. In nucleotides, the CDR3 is TGTGCCAGCAGCGTATCATCCGAAGCCAAAAACATTCAGTACTTC. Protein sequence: CASSVSSEAKNIQYF. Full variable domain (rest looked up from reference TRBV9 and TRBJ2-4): DSGVTQTPKHLITATGQRVTLRCSPRSGDLSVYWYQQSLDQGLQFLIQYYNGEERAKGNILERFSAQQFPDLHSELNLSSLELGDSALYFCASSVSSEAKNIQYFGAGTRLSVL.

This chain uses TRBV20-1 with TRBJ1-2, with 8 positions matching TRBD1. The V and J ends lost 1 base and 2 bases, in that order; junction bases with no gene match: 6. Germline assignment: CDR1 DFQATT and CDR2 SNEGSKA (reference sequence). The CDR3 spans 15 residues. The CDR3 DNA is TGCAGTGCTAGAGTGGTGGACAGGGCAAACTATGGCTACACCTTC. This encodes CSARVVDRANYGYTF.

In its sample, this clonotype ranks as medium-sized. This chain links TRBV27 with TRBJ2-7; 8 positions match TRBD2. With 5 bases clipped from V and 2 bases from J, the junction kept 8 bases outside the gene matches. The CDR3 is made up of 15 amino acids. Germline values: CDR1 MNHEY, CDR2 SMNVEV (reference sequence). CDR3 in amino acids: CASSEGLGDAYEQYF. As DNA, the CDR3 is TGTGCCAGCAGTGAGGGACTAGGCGACGCCTACGAGCAGTACTTC.

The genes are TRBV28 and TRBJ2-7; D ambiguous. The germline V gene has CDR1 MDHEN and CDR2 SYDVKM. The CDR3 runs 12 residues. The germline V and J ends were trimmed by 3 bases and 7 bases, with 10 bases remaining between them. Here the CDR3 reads CASSFGSSEQYF. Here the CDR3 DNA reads TGTGCCAGCAGTTTCGGGTCCTCAGAGCAGTACTTC.

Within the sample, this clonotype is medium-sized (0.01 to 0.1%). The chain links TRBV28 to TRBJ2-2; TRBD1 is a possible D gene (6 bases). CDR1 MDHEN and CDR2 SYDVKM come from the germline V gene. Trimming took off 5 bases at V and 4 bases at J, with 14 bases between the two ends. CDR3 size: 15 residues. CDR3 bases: TGTGCCAGCAGTACCTACAGGGCTATCACCGGGGAGCTGTTTTTT. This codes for CASSTYRAITGELFF.

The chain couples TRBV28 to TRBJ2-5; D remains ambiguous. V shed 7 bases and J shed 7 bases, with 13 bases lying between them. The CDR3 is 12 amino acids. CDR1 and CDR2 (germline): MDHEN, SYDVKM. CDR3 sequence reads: CASKTLVGTQYF. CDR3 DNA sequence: TGTGCCAGCAAGACATTAGTGGGGACCCAGTACTTC.

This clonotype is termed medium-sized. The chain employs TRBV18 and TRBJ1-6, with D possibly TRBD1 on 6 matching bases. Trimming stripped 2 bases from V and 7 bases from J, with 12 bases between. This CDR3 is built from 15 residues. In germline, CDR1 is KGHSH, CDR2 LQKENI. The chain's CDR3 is CASSPGGVRNSPLHF. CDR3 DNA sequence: TGTGCCAGCTCACCAGGGGGCGTACGGAATTCACCCCTCCACTTT. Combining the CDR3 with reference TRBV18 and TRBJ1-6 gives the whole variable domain NAGVMQNPRHLVRRRGQEARLRCSPMKGHSHVYWYRQLPEEGLKFMVYLQKENIIDESGMPKERFSAEFPKEGPSILRIQQVVRGDSAAYFCASSPGGVRNSPLHFGNGTRLTVT.